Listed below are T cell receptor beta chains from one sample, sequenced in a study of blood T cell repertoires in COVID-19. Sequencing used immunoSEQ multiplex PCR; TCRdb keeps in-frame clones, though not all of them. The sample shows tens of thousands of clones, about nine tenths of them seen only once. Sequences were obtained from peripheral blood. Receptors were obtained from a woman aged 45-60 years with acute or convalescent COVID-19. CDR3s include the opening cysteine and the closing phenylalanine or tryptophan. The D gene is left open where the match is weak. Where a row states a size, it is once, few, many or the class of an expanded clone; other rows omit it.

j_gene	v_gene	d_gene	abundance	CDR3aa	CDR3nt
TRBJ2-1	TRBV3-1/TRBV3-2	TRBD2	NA	CASSPRAGVENEQFF	TGTGCCAGCAGCCCTCGGGCGGGAGTCGAAAATGAGCAGTTCTTC
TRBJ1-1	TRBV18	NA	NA	CASSQTTGNTEAFF	TGTGCCAGCTCACAAACAACGGGGAACACTGAAGCTTTCTTT
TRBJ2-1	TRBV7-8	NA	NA	CASSLVRSGNEQFF	TGTGCCAGCAGCTTAGTGAGGTCCGGCAATGAGCAGTTCTTC
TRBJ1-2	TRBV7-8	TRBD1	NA	CASRQTPTGGIRGYTF	TGTGCCAGCAGACAAACCCCCACAGGGGGCATCCGTGGCTACACCTTC
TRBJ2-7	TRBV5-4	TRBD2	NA	CASSRGGVTTQYF	TGTGCCAGCAGCCGCGGGGGGGTTACGACGCAGTACTTC
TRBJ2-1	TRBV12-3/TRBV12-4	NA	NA	CASRRGNEQFF	TGTGCCAGCAGAAGGGGCAATGAGCAGTTCTTC
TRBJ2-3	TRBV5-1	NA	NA	CASSLRATQRTDTQYF	TGCGCCAGCAGCTTACGAGCAACCCAACGCACAGATACGCAGTATTTT
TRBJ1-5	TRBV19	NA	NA	CASSIYGQISNQPQHF	TGTGCCAGTAGTATCTACGGACAGATTAGCAATCAGCCCCAGCATTTT
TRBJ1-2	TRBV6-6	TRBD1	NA	CASRTGNYGYTF	TGTGCCAGCAGGACAGGGAACTATGGCTACACCTTC
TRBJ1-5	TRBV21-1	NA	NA	CASWQGNQPQHF	TGTGCCAGCTGGCAGGGCAATCAGCCCCAGCATTTT
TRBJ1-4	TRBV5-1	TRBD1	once	CASSLDGTGGEKLFF	TGCGCCAGCAGCTTGGATGGGACAGGAGGAGAAAAACTGTTTTTT
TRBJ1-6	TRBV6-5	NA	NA	CATRRRQDNSPLHF	TGTGCCACACGTAGAAGGCAGGATAATTCACCCCTCCACTTT
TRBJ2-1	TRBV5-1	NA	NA	CASSLAPGNEQFF	TGCGCCAGCAGCTTGGCCCCGGGAAATGAGCAGTTCTTC
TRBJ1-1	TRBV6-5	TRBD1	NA	CASSGTGRLTEAFF	TGTGCCAGCAGCGGGACAGGGAGACTCACTGAAGCTTTCTTT